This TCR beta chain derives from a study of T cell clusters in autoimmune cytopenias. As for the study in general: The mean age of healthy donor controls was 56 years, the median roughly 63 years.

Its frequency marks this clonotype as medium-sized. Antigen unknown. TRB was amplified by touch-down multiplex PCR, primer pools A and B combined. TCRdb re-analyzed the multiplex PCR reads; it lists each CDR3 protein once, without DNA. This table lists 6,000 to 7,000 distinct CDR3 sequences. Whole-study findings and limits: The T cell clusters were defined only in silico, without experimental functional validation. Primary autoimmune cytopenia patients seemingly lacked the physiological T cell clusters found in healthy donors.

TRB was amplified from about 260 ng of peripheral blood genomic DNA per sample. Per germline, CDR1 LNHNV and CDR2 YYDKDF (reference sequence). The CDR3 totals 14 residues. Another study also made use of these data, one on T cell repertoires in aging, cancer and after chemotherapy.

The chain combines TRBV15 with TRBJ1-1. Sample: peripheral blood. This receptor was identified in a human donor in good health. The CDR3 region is CATSRDTAYTEAFF.